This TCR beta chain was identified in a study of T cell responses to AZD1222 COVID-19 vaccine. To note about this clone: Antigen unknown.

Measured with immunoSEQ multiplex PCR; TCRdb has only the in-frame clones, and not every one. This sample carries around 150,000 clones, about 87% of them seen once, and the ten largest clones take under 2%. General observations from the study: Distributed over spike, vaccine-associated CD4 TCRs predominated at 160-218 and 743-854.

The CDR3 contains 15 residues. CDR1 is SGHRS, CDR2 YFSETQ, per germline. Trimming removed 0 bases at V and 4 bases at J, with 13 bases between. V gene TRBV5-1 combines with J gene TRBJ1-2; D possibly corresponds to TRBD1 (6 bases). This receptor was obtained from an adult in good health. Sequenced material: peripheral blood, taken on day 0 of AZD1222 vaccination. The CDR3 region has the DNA TGCGCCAGCAGCTTGGAGGGGGAGTATGGCTATGGCTACACCTTC. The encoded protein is CASSLEGEYGYGYTF.